The 21 T cell receptor beta chains below were found in one sample sequenced in a study of cytomegalovirus exposure and HLA in healthy donors. 13 Jbeta primers and 60 Vbeta primers were used for the PCR. This table comes from immunoSEQ multiplex PCR, and its TCRdb copy is limited to in-frame clones, with some not included. The sample carries under 200,000 clones, less than 85% recorded once. Sequencing used PBMCs. These receptors came from a man aged 35 to 55 in good health and CMV-seronegative.

The chain recombines TRBV7-2 with TRBJ1-2; 8 bases are shared with TRBD1. V lost 5 bases, J lost 2 bases, and 10 bases stayed unmatched. CDR1 is SGHTA and CDR2 is FQGNSA in the germline V gene. This CDR3 has 16 amino acids. CDR3 amino acids: CASSDQQGVANYGYTF. The CDR3, as DNA: TGTGCCAGCAGCGACCAACAGGGGGTCGCGAACTATGGCTACACCTTC.

This chain links TRBV27 with TRBJ2-2, with D possibly matching TRBD1 (6 bases). The V gene lost 4 bases and the J gene lost 1 base, with 10 bases spanning the gap. Germline loops: CDR1 MNHEY, CDR2 SMNVEV (reference sequence). This CDR3 contains 15 residues. In nucleotides, the CDR3 is TGTGCCAGCAGTTCCTCGGACAGGAACACCGGGGAGCTGTTTTTT. The encoded protein is CASSSSDRNTGELFF.

The chain employs TRBV5-4 and TRBJ1-1; D might be TRBD1 (5 bases). Trimming removed 2 bases at V and 1 base at J, with 12 bases between. Germline loops: CDR1 SGHNT, CDR2 YYREEE (reference sequence). CDR3 length equals 15 residues. CDR3 bases: TGTGCCAGCAGCTTAATGCCGGACAAGAACACTGAAGCTTTCTTT. Encoded protein: CASSLMPDKNTEAFF.

This clone was recorded only once. The rearrangement uses TRBV7-9 and TRBJ2-7; possible D gene TRBD2, 5 bases. With 5 bases removed from V and 0 bases from J, the gap between germline ends came to 14 bases. The CDR3 runs 15 residues. The germline V gene encodes CDR1 SEHNR and CDR2 FQNEAQ (reference sequence). CDR3 nucleotide sequence: TGTGCCAGCAGCCTAACCGACGGAGGCTCCTACGAGCAGTACTTC. This sequence encodes CASSLTDGGSYEQYF.

The CDR3 here is CASKVGQGSHEQYF. The DNA of the CDR3 is TGTGCCAGCAAGGTGGGTCAGGGTTCCCACGAGCAGTACTTC. This chain connects TRBV7-9 to TRBJ2-7; D is possibly TRBD1 (5 bases). The germline CDR1 and CDR2 sequences are SEHNR and FQNEAQ (reference sequence). The V end was cut by 7 bases, the J end by 5 bases, with 18 bases between. This CDR3 contains 14 residues.

This clone was observed once. V and J are TRBV2 and TRBJ1-5, with D possibly TRBD1 on 5 matching bases. Germline V lookup: CDR1 SNHLY, CDR2 FYNNEI. This CDR3 is built from 16 residues. V dropped 6 bases and J dropped 0 bases, with 15 bases sitting between them. The CDR3: CASSPQGRNSNQPQHF. DNA for the CDR3: TGTGCCAGCAGCCCCCAGGGCCGAAATAGCAATCAGCCCCAGCATTTT.

This clone was recorded a few times. This rearrangement joins TRBV6-5 to TRBJ2-7, with D tentatively TRBD2 (5 bases). From germline, CDR1 is MNHEY and CDR2 SVGAGI. V was trimmed by 5 bases and J by 3 bases, leaving 11 bases between them. This CDR3 has 13 residues. The CDR3 loop is CASSRLSVYEQYF. As DNA, the CDR3 is TGTGCCAGCAGTCGACTAAGCGTCTACGAGCAGTACTTC.

The chain carries TRBV29-1 and TRBJ2-1; TRBD1 is a possible D gene (8 bases). CDR1 is SQVTM, CDR2 ANQGSEA, per germline. This CDR3 has 13 residues. V lost 4 bases and J 6 bases, leaving 13 bases between the germline ends. Written as DNA, the CDR3 is TGCAGCGTTGGACAGGGGAGGGGCAATGAGCAGTTCTTC. It encodes CSVGQGRGNEQFF.

This clone was counted between two and nine times. V gene TRBV7-2 combines with J gene TRBJ2-3, with 8 nucleotides matching TRBD2. This CDR3 comprises 17 residues. CDR1 SGHTA and CDR2 FQGNSA come from the germline V gene. V dropped 6 bases and J dropped 4; count of bases not matched to a gene: 15. CDR3 loop: CASRPPMAGGRADTQYF. In nucleotides, the CDR3 is TGTGCCAGCAGACCTCCCATGGCGGGGGGTAGGGCAGATACGCAGTATTTT. Filled out from reference TRBV7-2 and TRBJ2-3, the complete variable domain reads GAGVSQSPSNKVTEKGKDVELRCDPISGHTALYWYRQSLGQGLEFLIYFQGNSAPDKSGLPSDRFSAERTGGSVSTLTIQRTQQEDSAVYLCASRPPMAGGRADTQYFGPGTRLTVL.

This clone was seen just once. The rearrangement links TRBV7-9 to TRBJ1-3; D gene uncertain. Trimming took 1 base from V and 2 from J, leaving 12 bases between them. This CDR3 is built from 16 residues. Germline values: CDR1 SEHNR, CDR2 FQNEAQ (reference sequence). CDR3 in amino acids: CASSLDRGNAGNTIYF. CDR3 nucleotides: TGTGCCAGCAGCTTAGATCGGGGAAACGCTGGAAACACCATATATTTT.

The chain uses TRBV7-2 and TRBJ2-5, with 10 bases fitting TRBD2. The V segment lost 7 bases and the J segment 0 bases; nucleotides outside the gene matches: 2. Germline assignment: CDR1 SGHTA and CDR2 FQGNSA. The CDR3 spans 14 residues. CDR3 nucleotide sequence: TGTGCCAGCACCGGACTAGCGGACCAAGAGACCCAGTACTTC. It yields the protein CASTGLADQETQYF.

V gene TRBV6-5 combines with J gene TRBJ2-5; 8 positions match TRBD2. The end of the DNA aligns better with TRBJ2-7, so the J call may be wrong. The germline gives CDR1 MNHEY, CDR2 SVGAGI. The CDR3 extends over 14 amino acids. The CDR3 sequence: CASNRREGLYEQYF. CDR3 nucleotide sequence: TGTGCCAGCAATAGACGGGAGGGCCTTTACGAGCAGTACTTC.

This clone was seen more than once but under ten times. This chain joins TRBV9 and TRBJ2-1; 11 nucleotides line up with TRBD2. The CDR3 contains 15 residues. Looked up from germline, CDR1 is SGDLS and CDR2 is YYNGEE. The trim removed 7 bases at V and 6 bases at J, leaving 9 bases unmatched. The CDR3 DNA reads TGTGCCAGCGCGGCTAGCGGGGGGATGGTCAATGAGCAGTTCTTC. It specifies CASAASGGMVNEQFF.

This clone was seen a handful of times. The gene calls are TRBV11-2 and TRBJ2-1; perhaps TRBD2 as D (5 bases). Trimming took 4 bases from V and 10 from J, leaving 11 bases between them. The CDR3 is made up of 12 amino acids. Germline V gene sequence: CDR1 SGHAT, CDR2 FQNNGV. Written as DNA, the CDR3 is TGTGCCAGCAGCTCGAGGACGGGAGAGCAGTTCTTC. Translating it yields CASSSRTGEQFF.

Only one count was recorded for this clone. This sequence joins TRBV5-1 and TRBJ1-1; the match to TRBD1 covers 7 bases. The J segment lost 6 bases and the V segment lost 4 bases, leaving 12 bases of the junction unmatched. CDR3 size: 15 residues. Germline V lookup: CDR1 SGHRS, CDR2 YFSETQ. The CDR3 protein is CASSEQTGRTPEAFF. The CDR3 DNA sequence: TGCGCCAGCAGCGAACAGACAGGGAGGACGCCTGAAGCTTTCTTT.

V is TRBV5-4 and J is TRBJ1-1, with a weak D call TRBD1 (6 bases). The CDR3 is 14 amino acids. From germline, CDR1 is SGHNT and CDR2 YYREEE (reference sequence). Trimming took off 4 bases at V and 0 bases at J, with 10 bases between the two ends. The chain's CDR3 is CASSGGGLNTEAFF. For the CDR3, the DNA is TGTGCCAGCAGCGGCGGGGGGCTGAACACTGAAGCTTTCTTT. Filled out from reference TRBV5-4 and TRBJ1-1, the complete variable domain reads ETGVTQSPTHLIKTRGQQVTLRCSSQSGHNTVSWYQQALGQGPQFIFQYYREEENGRGNFPPRFSGLQFPNYSSELNVNALELDDSALYLCASSGGGLNTEAFFGQGTRLTVV.

J is TRBJ2-3 and V is TRBV5-4, with 10 bases aligning to TRBD2. There are 20 residues in the CDR3. The germline gives CDR1 SGHNT, CDR2 YYREEE (reference sequence). With 1 base clipped from V and 0 bases from J, the junction kept 14 bases outside the gene matches. DNA of the CDR3: TGTGCCAGCAGCTTGAAGTCAGCGGGGGGGAAATATACTAGCACAGATACGCAGTATTTT. This encodes CASSLKSAGGKYTSTDTQYF.

This chain links TRBV19 with TRBJ1-4; 7 bases map to TRBD1. This CDR3 has 15 amino acids. The germline V gene encodes CDR1 LNHDA and CDR2 SQIVND (reference sequence). Trimming took 10 bases from V and 5 from J; bases not matched to a gene: 13. The CDR3 loop reads CATLGTGQPNEKLFF. CDR3 DNA: TGTGCCACATTAGGTACGGGACAGCCAAATGAAAAACTGTTTTTT.

The chain carries TRBV5-1 and TRBJ2-2, with D perhaps matching TRBD1 (5 bases). V was trimmed by 0 bases and J by 3 bases, leaving 12 bases between them. The length of the CDR3 is 16 residues. The V gene's germline CDR1 is SGHRS and CDR2 YFSETQ. CDR3 nucleotide sequence: TGCGCCAGCAGCTTGGGGACAATGGACCACACCGGGGAGCTGTTTTTT. Encoded protein: CASSLGTMDHTGELFF.

The CDR3 spells CAISESGTLGNYGYTF. As DNA, the CDR3 is TGTGCCATCAGTGAGTCAGGTACACTAGGAAACTATGGCTACACCTTC. The chain links TRBV10-3 to TRBJ1-2; D is ambiguous. In germline, CDR1 is ENHRY, CDR2 SYGVKD. The V and J ends lost 0 bases and 2 bases respectively, with 13 bases between them. The CDR3 runs to 16 residues.

The rearrangement joins TRBV4-3 to TRBJ2-2; possible D gene TRBD1, 5 bases. The CDR3 contains 15 residues. Germline CDR1 LGHNA, CDR2 YSLEER. V was shortened by 0 bases and J by 7 bases, with 12 bases between the two germline ends. The CDR3 sequence is CASSQDLGDVGELFF. The CDR3 coding sequence is TGCGCCAGCAGCCAAGATCTAGGGGATGTCGGGGAGCTGTTTTTT.